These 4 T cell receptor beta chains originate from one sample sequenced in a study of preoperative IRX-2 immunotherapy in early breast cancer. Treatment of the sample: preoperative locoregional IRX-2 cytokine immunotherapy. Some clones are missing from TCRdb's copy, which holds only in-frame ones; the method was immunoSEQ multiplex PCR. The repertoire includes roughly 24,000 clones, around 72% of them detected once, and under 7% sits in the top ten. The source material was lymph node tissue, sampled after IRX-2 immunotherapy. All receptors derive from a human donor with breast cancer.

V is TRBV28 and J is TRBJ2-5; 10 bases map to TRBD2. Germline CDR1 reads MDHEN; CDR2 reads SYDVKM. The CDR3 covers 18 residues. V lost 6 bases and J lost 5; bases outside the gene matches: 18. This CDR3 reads CASSGGFRTSGGGETQYF. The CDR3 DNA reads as TGTGCCAGCAGCGGGGGGTTCCGGACTAGCGGAGGTGGGGAGACCCAGTACTTC.

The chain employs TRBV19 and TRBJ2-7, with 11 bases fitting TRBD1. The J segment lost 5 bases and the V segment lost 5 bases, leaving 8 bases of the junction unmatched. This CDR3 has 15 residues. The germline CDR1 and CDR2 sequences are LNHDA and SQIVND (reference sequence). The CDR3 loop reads CASSPRTGGHDEQYF. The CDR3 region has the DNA TGTGCCAGTAGTCCGCGGACAGGGGGCCACGACGAGCAGTACTTC.

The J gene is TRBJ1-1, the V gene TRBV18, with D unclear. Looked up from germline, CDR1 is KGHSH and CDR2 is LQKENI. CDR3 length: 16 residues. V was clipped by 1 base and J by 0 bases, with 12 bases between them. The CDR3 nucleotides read TGTGCCAGCTCACCACAAACAGCTTCTATGAACACTGAAGCTTTCTTT. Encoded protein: CASSPQTASMNTEAFF.

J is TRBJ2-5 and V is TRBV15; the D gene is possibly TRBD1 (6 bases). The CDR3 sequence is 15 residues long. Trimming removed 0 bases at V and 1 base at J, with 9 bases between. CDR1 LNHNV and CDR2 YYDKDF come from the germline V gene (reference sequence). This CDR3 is CATSRDLGAQETQYF. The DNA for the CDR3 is TGTGCCACCAGCAGAGATCTGGGGGCCCAAGAGACCCAGTACTTC.